Below, 22 T cell receptor beta chains from the same sample are listed, as sequenced in a study of monozygotic twins with inflammatory bowel disease (dated by TCRdb to between 2019 and 2020). To prepare the library, 5' RACE was applied. The instrument was an Illumina HiSeq 2500. TCRdb reprocessed the sequencing reads and holds a single record per CDR3 protein sequence, with no DNA. This sample's listing comprises roughly 300,000 distinct CDR3 sequences. The ten most abundant clones make up less than 6.5% of the sample. The sample taken for sequencing was blood. The receptors derive from a human donor with ulcerative colitis or Crohn's disease, or a healthy co-twin of an affected twin (not recorded which).

This rearrangement joins TRBV24-1 to TRBJ2-1; TCRdb names TRBD1, which stays unverified in the absence of DNA. The germline V gene has CDR1 KGHDR and CDR2 SFDVKD. This CDR3 region has 15 residues. Here the CDR3 reads CATSGTGVSYNEQFF.

The chain joins TRBV6-2 or TRBV6-3 to TRBJ1-5; TCRdb lists TRBD1, though no DNA is available to test this call. Germline lookup yields CDR1 MNHEY and CDR2 SVGEGT. The CDR3 is made up of 14 amino acids. CDR3 amino acids: CASRPTGRNQPQHF.

This chain connects TRBV5-1 to TRBJ2-7. Germline CDR1 reads SGHRS; CDR2 reads YFSETQ. This CDR3 region has 16 residues. CDR3 sequence: CASSLTLDRLAYEQYF.

The V call is TRBV19, the J call TRBJ2-3; the TRBD1 assignment by TCRdb is unverifiable without DNA. CDR3 length: 14 amino acids. Germline-derived CDR1 and CDR2 are LNHDA and SQIVND (reference sequence). CDR3 residues: CASSERAWGNTQYF. Using reference TRBV19 and TRBJ2-3 for the parts outside the CDR3, the full variable domain is DGGITQSPKYLFRKEGQNVTLSCEQNLNHDAMYWYRQDPGQGLRLIYYSQIVNDFQKGDIAEGYSVSREKKESFPLTVTSAQKNPTAFYLCASSERAWGNTQYFGPGTRLTVL.

The chain uses TRBV5-1 and TRBJ2-6. This CDR3 is built from 17 residues. The V gene's germline CDR1 is SGHRS and CDR2 YFSETQ. The CDR3 spells CASSLYVGSVGANVLTF.

J is TRBJ2-3 and V is TRBV7-2; TCRdb picks TRBD1, but there is no DNA to check that call. CDR1 and CDR2 (germline): SGHTA, FQGNSA. The CDR3 has 16 residues. This CDR3 is CASSFTGTATPGRQYF. The variable domain in full, with the rest retrieved from reference TRBV7-2 and TRBJ2-3, is GAGVSQSPSNKVTEKGKDVELRCDPISGHTALYWYRQSLGQGLEFLIYFQGNSAPDKSGLPSDRFSAERTGGSVSTLTIQRTQQEDSAVYLCASSFTGTATPGRQYFGPGTRLTVL.

The chain links TRBV19 to TRBJ2-1; the TCRdb call, TRBD2, lacks DNA for checking. From germline, CDR1 is LNHDA and CDR2 SQIVND (reference sequence). This CDR3 spans 18 amino acids. The chain's CDR3 is CASTQSVGAHNSYNEQFF.

The rearrangement uses TRBV2 and TRBJ2-7; TCRdb's D call, TRBD2, is unchecked because there is no DNA. The CDR3 totals 12 residues. Germline V gene sequence: CDR1 SNHLY, CDR2 FYNNEI. This CDR3 is CASIRLAGEQYF.

This chain links TRBV27 with TRBJ2-7; checking the TCRdb D call of TRBD2 is not possible without DNA. Germline loops: CDR1 MNHEY, CDR2 SMNVEV (reference sequence). CDR3 length: 16 amino acids. The CDR3 loop is CACRKGGRLTSYEQYF.

The chain uses TRBV9 and TRBJ2-5; TCRdb returns TRBD1, unconfirmable since there is no DNA. Germline-derived CDR1 and CDR2 are SGDLS and YYNGEE. This CDR3 is built from 16 residues. CDR3 sequence reads: CASSAPAGGLGETQYF.

CDR3: CASSLNGPTNEKLFF. V and J are TRBV7-2 and TRBJ1-4. This CDR3 contains 15 residues. Germline CDR1 reads SGHTA; CDR2 reads FQGNSA.

This sequence joins TRBV4-3 and TRBJ1-5; the D call from TCRdb, TRBD1, cannot be confirmed without DNA. The V gene's germline CDR1 is LGHNA and CDR2 YSLEER. The CDR3 sequence is 14 residues long. The CDR3: CASSHRQGAQPQHF.

The genes are TRBV20-1 and TRBJ1-5; TCRdb gives TRBD1 as the D gene, but with no DNA this cannot be confirmed. The CDR3 runs 13 residues. CDR1 and CDR2 from the germline V gene are DFQATT and SNEGSKA (reference sequence). CDR3 sequence: CSAPRDRGQPQHF.

The chain uses TRBV10-2 and TRBJ2-7; the D call of TRBD1 rests on TCRdb alone, since no DNA is present to check it. Germline values: CDR1 WSHSY, CDR2 SAAADI. This CDR3 comprises 14 residues. CDR3 region: CASSEQGYSYEQYF.

The CDR3 here is CASSPSAGNSGELFF. The chain recombines TRBV7-2 with TRBJ2-2; TCRdb proposes TRBD2, but this gene call is untestable without DNA. The CDR3 consists of 15 residues. CDR1 and CDR2 (germline): SGHTA, FQGNSA.

The chain employs TRBV7-8 and TRBJ1-1. The CDR3 has 15 amino acids. Germline CDR1 is SGHVS and CDR2 is FQNEAQ. CDR3 protein: CASSITSSSPQEAFF. The whole variable domain, filled in from reference TRBV7-8 and TRBJ1-1, reads GAGVSQSPRYKVAKRGQDVALRCDPISGHVSLFWYQQALGQGPEFLTYFQNEAQLDKSGLPSDRFFAERPEGSVSTLKIQRTQQEDSAVYLCASSITSSSPQEAFFGQGTRLTVV.

The chain uses TRBV5-1 and TRBJ1-1; the D gene TCRdb calls, TRBD1, cannot be checked with no DNA. The V gene's germline CDR1 is SGHRS and CDR2 YFSETQ. The CDR3 runs 14 residues. CDR3 region: CASSLARTGGEAFF.

The rearrangement links TRBV27 to TRBJ2-2. The germline gives CDR1 MNHEY, CDR2 SMNVEV (reference sequence). This CDR3 contains 15 residues. The CDR3 here is CASSLGRSSTGELFF.

The chain links TRBV6-2 or TRBV6-3 to TRBJ2-3; TCRdb returns TRBD1, unconfirmable since there is no DNA. Germline assignment: CDR1 MNHEY and CDR2 SVGEGT. The CDR3 sequence is 15 residues long. CDR3 amino acids: CASSSRDRPTDTQYF.

The chain is built from TRBV12-3 or TRBV12-4 and TRBJ1-1; as DNA is missing, the TRBD1 call by TCRdb cannot be tested. The CDR3 is 17 residues long. CDR3 loop: CASCPGQGTKVNTEAFF.

This rearrangement joins TRBV28 to TRBJ2-7; TCRdb reports TRBD1, a call that lacks DNA to check it against. Germline V CDR1 and CDR2: MDHEN, SYDVKM. This CDR3 is 13 amino acids long. The CDR3 here is CASSLKGRKEQYF.

The CDR3 loop is CASSLSGTSGTYEQYF. This rearrangement joins TRBV7-3 to TRBJ2-7; absent DNA, TCRdb's TRBD2 call cannot be checked. The germline CDR1 and CDR2 sequences are SGHTA and FQGTGA. The CDR3 consists of 16 residues.